The source of this T cell receptor (beta chain) is a study of blood T cell repertoires in COVID-19. Study overall: Sample material is recorded as cDNA or gDNA derived from T cells, B-cell-depleted T cells, or PBMCs.

As handled by the study authors: Estimated nucleated cell counts came from reference gene primer amplification. Assay used: immunoSEQ multiplex PCR; TCRdb lists only in-frame clones, some missing. Clone size and the V and J calls come from that table; the DNA yielded D and trimming. The sample lists about 190,000 clones, roughly nine tenths occurring once. Per the germline V gene, CDR1 is MNHEY and CDR2 is SVGAGI. The CDR3 sequence is 14 residues long. Trimming shortened V by 7 bases and J by 4 bases, and 14 bases separated the two germline ends. The chain links TRBV6-5 to TRBJ1-5; no clear D. This clonotype originated in a man aged 30 to 45 with acute or convalescent COVID-19. The specimen was peripheral blood. The CDR3 DNA sequence: TGTGCCAGCATTTTGAGGGCGAGTAATCAGCCCCAGCATTTT. It specifies CASILRASNQPQHF.